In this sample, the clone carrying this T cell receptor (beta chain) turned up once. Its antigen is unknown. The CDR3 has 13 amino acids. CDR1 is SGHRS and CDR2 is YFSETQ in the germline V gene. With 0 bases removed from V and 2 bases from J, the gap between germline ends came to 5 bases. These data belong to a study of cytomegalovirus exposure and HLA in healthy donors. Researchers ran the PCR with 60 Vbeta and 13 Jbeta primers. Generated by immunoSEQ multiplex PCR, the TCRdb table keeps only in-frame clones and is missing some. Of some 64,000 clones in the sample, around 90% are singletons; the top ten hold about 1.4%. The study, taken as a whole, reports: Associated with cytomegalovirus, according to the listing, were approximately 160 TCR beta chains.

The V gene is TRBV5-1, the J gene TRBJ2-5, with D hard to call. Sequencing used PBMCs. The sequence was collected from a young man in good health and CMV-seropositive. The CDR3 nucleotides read TGCGCCAGCAGCTTGGGTGAGCAAGAGACCCAGTACTTC. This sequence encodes CASSLGEQETQYF.